This T cell receptor beta chain was identified in a study of blood T cell repertoires in COVID-19. The overall study: T cells, B-cell-depleted T cells, or PBMCs supplied cDNA or gDNA.

The CDR3 is 15 amino acids. The germline gives CDR1 MNHEY, CDR2 SMNVEV (reference sequence). The V and J ends lost 3 bases and 1 base respectively, with 12 bases between them. The table came from immunoSEQ multiplex PCR; TCRdb's copy has only in-frame clones and leaves some out. The data contain about 350,000 clones, about nine tenths of them singletons. The clonotype originates from a woman in her 70s with COVID-19, enrolled during active disease. The rearrangement uses TRBV27 and TRBJ2-5; D gene ambiguous. Sequenced material: peripheral blood. The CDR3 loop is CASSFTPTGQETQYF. For the CDR3, the DNA is TGTGCCAGCAGTTTCACTCCGACTGGCCAAGAGACCCAGTACTTC.